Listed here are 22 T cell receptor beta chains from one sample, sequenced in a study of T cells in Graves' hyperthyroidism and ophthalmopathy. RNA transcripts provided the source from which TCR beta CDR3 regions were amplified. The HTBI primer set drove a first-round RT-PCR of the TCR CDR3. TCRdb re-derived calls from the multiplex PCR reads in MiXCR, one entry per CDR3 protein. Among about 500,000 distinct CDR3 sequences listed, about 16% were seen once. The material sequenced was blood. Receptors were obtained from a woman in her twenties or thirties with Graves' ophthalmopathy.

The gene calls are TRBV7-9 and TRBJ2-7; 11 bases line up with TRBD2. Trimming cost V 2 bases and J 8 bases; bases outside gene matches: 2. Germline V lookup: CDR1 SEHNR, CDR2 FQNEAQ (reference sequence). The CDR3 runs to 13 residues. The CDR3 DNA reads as TGTGCCAGCAGCTTACCTAGCGGGAGGCAGCAGTACTTC. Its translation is CASSLPSGRQQYF. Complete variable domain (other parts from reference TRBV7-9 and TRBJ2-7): DTGVSQNPRHKITKRGQNVTFRCDPISEHNRLYWYRQTLGQGPEFLTYFQNEAQLEKSRLLSDRFSAERPKGSFSTLEIQRTEQGDSAMYLCASSLPSGRQQYFGPGTRLTVT.

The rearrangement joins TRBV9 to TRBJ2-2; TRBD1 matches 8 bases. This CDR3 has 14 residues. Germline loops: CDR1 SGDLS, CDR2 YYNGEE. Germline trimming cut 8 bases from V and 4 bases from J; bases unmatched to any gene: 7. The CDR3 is CASRTGSGTGELFF. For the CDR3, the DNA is TGTGCCAGTCGGACAGGGTCAGGCACCGGGGAGCTGTTTTTT.

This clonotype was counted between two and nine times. CDR3 in amino acids: CSARDLGSWGYEQYF. As DNA, the CDR3 is TGCAGTGCTAGAGATCTAGGGAGCTGGGGCTACGAGCAGTACTTC. The chain employs TRBV20-1 and TRBJ2-7, with a tentative D call TRBD2 (5 bases). V was shortened by 0 bases and J by 3 bases, with 15 bases between the two germline ends. The CDR3 spans 15 residues. The V gene's germline CDR1 is DFQATT and CDR2 SNEGSKA (reference sequence).

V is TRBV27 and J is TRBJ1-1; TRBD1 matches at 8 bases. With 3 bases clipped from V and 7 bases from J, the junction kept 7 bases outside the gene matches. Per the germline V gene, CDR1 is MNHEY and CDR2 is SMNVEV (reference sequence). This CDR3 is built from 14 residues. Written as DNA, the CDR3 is TGTGCCAGCAGTTTCCGCGGGACAGGCCATGAAGCTTTCTTT. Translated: CASSFRGTGHEAFF.

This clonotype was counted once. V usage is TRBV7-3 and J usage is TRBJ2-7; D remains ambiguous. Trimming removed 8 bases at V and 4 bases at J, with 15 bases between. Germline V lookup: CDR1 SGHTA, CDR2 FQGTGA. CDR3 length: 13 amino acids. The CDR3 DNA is TGTGCCAGCGGCCCCTCCCCCGATTACGAGCAGTACTTC. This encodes CASGPSPDYEQYF.

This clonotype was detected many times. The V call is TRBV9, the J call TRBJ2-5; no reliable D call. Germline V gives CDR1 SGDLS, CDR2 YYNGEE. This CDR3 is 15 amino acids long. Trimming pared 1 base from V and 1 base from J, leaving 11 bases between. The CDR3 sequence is CASSVFDTGQETQYF. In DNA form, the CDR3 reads TGTGCCAGCAGCGTATTCGACACCGGCCAAGAGACCCAGTACTTC.

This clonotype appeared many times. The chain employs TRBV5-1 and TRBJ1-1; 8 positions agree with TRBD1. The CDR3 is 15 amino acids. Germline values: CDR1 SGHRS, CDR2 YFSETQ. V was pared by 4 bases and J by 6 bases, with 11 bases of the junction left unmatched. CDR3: CASSPGGRVIPEAFF. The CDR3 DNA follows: TGCGCCAGCAGCCCAGGGGGCCGGGTGATCCCTGAAGCTTTCTTT.

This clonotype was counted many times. CDR3 region: CASSENPSGYEQFF. Written as DNA, the CDR3 is TGTGCCAGCAGTGAAAACCCGTCGGGCTATGAGCAGTTCTTC. The chain employs TRBV6-1 and TRBJ2-1; D not resolved. Trimming shortened V by 2 bases and J by 8 bases, and 13 bases separated the two germline ends. Germline V gene data show CDR1 as MNHNS and CDR2 as SASEGT. This CDR3 region has 14 residues.

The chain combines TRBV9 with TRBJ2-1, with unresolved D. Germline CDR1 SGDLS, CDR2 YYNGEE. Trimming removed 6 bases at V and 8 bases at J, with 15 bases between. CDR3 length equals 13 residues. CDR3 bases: TGTGCCAGCAATGTGTACTCCGCGGATGAGCAGTTCTTC. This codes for CASNVYSADEQFF.

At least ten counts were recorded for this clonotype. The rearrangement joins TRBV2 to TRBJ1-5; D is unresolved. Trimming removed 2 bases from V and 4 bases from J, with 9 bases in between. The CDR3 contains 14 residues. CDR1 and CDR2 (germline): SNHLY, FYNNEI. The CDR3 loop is CASSEPRSNQPQHF. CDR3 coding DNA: TGTGCCAGCAGTGAACCCCGCAGTAATCAGCCCCAGCATTTT.

CDR3 DNA sequence: TGTGCCAGTAGCCAGACTAGCGGGGCGTTTAATGAGCAGTTCTTC. Protein product: CASSQTSGAFNEQFF. The chain joins TRBV11-2 to TRBJ2-1; 11 nucleotides line up with TRBD2. This CDR3 region has 15 residues. J lost 7 bases, V lost 9 bases, and 11 bases had no gene match. Germline V gene lookup returns CDR1 SGHAT and CDR2 FQNNGV. Full variable domain (outside the CDR3, taken from reference TRBV11-2 and TRBJ2-1): EAGVAQSPRYKIIEKRQSVAFWCNPISGHATLYWYQQILGQGPKLLIQFQNNGVVDDSQLPKDRFSAERLKGVDSTLKIQPAKLEDSAVYLCASSQTSGAFNEQFFGPGTRLTVL.

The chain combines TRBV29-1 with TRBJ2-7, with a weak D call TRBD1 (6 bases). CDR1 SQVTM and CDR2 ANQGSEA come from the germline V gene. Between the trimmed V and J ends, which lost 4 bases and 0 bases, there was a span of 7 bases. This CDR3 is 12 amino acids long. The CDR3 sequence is CSVVQGSYEQYF. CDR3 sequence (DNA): TGCAGCGTTGTACAGGGCTCCTACGAGCAGTACTTC.

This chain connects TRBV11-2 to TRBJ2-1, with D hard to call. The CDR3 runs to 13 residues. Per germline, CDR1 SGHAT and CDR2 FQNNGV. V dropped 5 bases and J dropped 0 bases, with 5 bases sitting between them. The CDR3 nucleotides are TGTGCCAGCAGCACAGCCTCCTACAATGAGCAGTTCTTC. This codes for CASSTASYNEQFF.

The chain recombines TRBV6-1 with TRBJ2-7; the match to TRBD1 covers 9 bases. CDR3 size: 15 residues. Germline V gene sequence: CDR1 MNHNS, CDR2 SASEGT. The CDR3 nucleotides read TGTGACATCAGTGAAGGGACAGGGTTCTTATACGAGCAGTACTTC. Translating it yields CDISEGTGFLYEQYF.

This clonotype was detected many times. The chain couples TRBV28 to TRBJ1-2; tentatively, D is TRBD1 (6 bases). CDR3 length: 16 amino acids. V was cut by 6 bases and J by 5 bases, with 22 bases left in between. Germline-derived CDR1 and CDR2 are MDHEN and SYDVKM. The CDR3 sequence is CASRNMVPGHLYGYTF. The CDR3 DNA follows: TGTGCCAGCAGAAATATGGTCCCGGGACATTTATATGGCTACACCTTC.

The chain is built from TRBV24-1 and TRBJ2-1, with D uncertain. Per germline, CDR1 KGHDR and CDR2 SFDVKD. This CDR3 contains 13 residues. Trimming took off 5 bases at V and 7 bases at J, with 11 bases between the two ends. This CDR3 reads CATSARHLNEQFF. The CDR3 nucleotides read TGTGCCACCAGTGCCCGACACCTAAATGAGCAGTTCTTC.

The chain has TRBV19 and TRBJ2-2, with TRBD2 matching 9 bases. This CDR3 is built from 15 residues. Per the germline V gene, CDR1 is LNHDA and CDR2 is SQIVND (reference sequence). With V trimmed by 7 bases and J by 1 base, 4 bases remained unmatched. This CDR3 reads CASTMTSGNTGELFF. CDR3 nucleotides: TGTGCCAGTACTATGACTAGCGGGAACACCGGGGAGCTGTTTTTT.

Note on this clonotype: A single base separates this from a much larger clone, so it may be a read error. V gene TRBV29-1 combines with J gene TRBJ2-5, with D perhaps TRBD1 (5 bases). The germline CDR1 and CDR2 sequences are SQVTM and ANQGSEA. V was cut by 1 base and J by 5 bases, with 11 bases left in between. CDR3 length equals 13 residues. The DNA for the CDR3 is TGCAGCGTTGAAGGACGACAGCATGAGACCCAGTACTTC. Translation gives CSVEGRQHETQYF.

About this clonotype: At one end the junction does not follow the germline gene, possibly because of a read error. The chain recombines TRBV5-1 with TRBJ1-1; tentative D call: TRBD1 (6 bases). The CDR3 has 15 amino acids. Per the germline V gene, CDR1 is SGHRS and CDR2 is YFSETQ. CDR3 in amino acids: CTSSHQLGANTEAFF. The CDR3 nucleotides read TGCACCAGCAGCCATCAGTTGGGGGCGAACACTGAAGCTTTCTTT. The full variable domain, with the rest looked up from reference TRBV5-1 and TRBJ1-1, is KAGVTQTPRYLIKTRGQQVTLSCSPISGHRSVSWYQQTPGQGLQFLFEYFSETQRNKGNFPGRFSGRQFSNSRSEMNVSTLELGDSALYLCTSSHQLGANTEAFFGQGTRLTVV.

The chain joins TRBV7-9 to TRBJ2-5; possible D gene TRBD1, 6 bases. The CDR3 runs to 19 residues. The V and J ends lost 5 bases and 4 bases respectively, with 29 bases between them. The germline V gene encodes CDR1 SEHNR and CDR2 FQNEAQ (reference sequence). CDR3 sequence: CASSTPPPGVGSFRETQYF. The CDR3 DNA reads TGTGCCAGCAGCACGCCCCCCCCAGGGGTCGGCAGTTTTCGAGAGACCCAGTACTTC. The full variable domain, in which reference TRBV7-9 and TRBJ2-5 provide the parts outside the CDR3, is DTGVSQNPRHKITKRGQNVTFRCDPISEHNRLYWYRQTLGQGPEFLTYFQNEAQLEKSRLLSDRFSAERPKGSFSTLEIQRTEQGDSAMYLCASSTPPPGVGSFRETQYFGPGTRLLVL.

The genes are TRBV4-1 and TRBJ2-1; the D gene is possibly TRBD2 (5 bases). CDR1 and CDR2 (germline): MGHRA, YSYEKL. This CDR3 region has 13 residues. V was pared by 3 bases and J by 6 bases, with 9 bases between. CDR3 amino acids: CASSQGGRNEQFF. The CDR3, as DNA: TGCGCCAGCAGCCAGGGCGGGCGCAATGAGCAGTTCTTC.

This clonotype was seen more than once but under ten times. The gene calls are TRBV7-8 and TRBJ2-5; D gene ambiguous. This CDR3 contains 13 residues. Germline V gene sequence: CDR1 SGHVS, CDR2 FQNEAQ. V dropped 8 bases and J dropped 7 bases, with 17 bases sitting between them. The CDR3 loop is CASEVAAGRTQYF. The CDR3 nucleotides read TGTGCCAGCGAGGTAGCCGCAGGACGGACCCAGTACTTC. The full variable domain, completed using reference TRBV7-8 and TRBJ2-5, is GAGVSQSPRYKVAKRGQDVALRCDPISGHVSLFWYQQALGQGPEFLTYFQNEAQLDKSGLPSDRFFAERPEGSVSTLKIQRTQQEDSAVYLCASEVAAGRTQYFGPGTRLLVL.